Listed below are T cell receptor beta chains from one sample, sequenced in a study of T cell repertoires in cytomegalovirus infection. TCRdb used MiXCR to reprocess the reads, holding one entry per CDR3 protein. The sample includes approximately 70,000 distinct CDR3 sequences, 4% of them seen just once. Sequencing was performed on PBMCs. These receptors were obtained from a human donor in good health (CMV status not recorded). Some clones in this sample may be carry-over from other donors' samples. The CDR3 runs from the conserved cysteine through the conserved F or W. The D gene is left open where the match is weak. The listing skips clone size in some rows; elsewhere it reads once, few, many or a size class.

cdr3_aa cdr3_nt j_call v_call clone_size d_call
CASSFVTSGGLLFF TGTGCCAGCAGCTTTGTCACTAGCGGGGGGTTGTTGTTCTTC TRBJ2-1 TRBV7-2 many TRBD2
CSARGLAGNNEQFF TGCAGTGCCAGAGGGCTAGCGGGAAACAATGAGCAGTTCTTC TRBJ2-1 TRBV20-1 many TRBD2
CASSLDSRRMNTEAFF TGTGCCAGCAGTTTAGACAGTCGGCGTATGAACACTGAAGCTTTCTTT TRBJ1-1 TRBV28 many NA
CASSLTPSTDTQYF TGTGCCAGCAGCTTGACCCCCAGCACAGATACGCAGTATTTT TRBJ2-3 TRBV5-6 many NA
CASSYSFTRGSNYGYTF TGTGCCAGCAGTTACTCGTTTACCAGGGGGTCTAACTATGGCTACACCTTC TRBJ1-2 TRBV6-1 many TRBD1
CASSLAGAGIYGYTF TGTGCCAGCAGCTTAGCAGGGGCAGGGATCTATGGCTACACCTTC TRBJ1-2 TRBV11-2 many NA
CASSFRQGWNTEAFF TGTGCCAGCAGCTTCCGCCAGGGCTGGAACACTGAAGCTTTCTTT TRBJ1-1 TRBV7-2 many NA
CASSLLMGGAYNEQFF TGCGCCAGCAGCCTACTTATGGGGGGGGCCTACAATGAGCAGTTCTTC TRBJ2-1 TRBV5-1 many TRBD2
CASSLEGALNQPQHF TGTGCCAGCAGCTTAGAGGGGGCCTTAAATCAGCCCCAGCATTTT TRBJ1-5 TRBV11-2 many NA
CASHSGANVLTF TGTGCCAGCCACTCTGGGGCCAACGTCCTGACTTTC TRBJ2-6 TRBV2 many NA
CSARDISGPNYEQYF TGCAGTGCTAGAGACATTAGCGGGCCAAACTACGAGCAGTACTTC TRBJ2-7 TRBV20-1 many TRBD2
CASSLIVGGPYNEQFF TGTGCCAGCAGCTTAATCGTCGGGGGGCCATACAATGAGCAGTTCTTC TRBJ2-1 TRBV7-2 many NA
CASSLIPRNEQFF TGTGCCAGCAGCTTAATACCACGCAATGAGCAGTTCTTC TRBJ2-1 TRBV7-6 many NA
CASSLIPGQGNEQFF TGTGCCAGCAGCTTAATCCCAGGGCAAGGCAATGAGCAGTTCTTC TRBJ2-1 TRBV7-8 many NA
CASSPGGTGVDTQYF TGTGCCAGCAGCCCAGGGGGGACAGGGGTGGATACGCAGTATTTT TRBJ2-3 TRBV7-8 many TRBD1
CASSLVWDSSYEQYF TGTGCCAGCAGCTTAGTATGGGACAGTTCCTACGAGCAGTACTTC TRBJ2-7 TRBV7-2 many TRBD1
CASSSRQGGTNEKLFF TGTGCCAGCTCATCCAGACAGGGTGGTACTAATGAAAAACTGTTTTTT TRBJ1-4 TRBV18 many TRBD1
CASSEVRLAGVADTQYF TGTGCCAGCAGTGAAGTACGACTAGCGGGAGTGGCAGATACGCAGTATTTT TRBJ2-3 TRBV2 many TRBD2
CASGRLGTEAFF TGTGCCAGCGGCAGGCTGGGGACTGAAGCTTTCTTT TRBJ1-1 TRBV12-3/TRBV12-4 many NA
CASSSPGELFF TGTGCCAGCAGCTCCCCCGGGGAGCTGTTTTTT TRBJ2-2 TRBV7-4 many NA
CSVLQSRDEAFF TGCAGCGTCCTCCAATCCCGGGATGAAGCTTTCTTT TRBJ1-1 TRBV29-1 many NA
CASSLEQRNSPLHF TGTGCCAGCAGCTTAGAGCAGAGAAATTCACCCCTCCACTTT TRBJ1-6 TRBV7-2 many NA
CASSYGAQNTEAFF TGTGCCAGCAGCTACGGAGCCCAAAACACTGAAGCTTTCTTT TRBJ1-1 TRBV7-2 many NA
CASSLALAAGYEQYF TGTGCCAGCAGCTTAGCCCTAGCGGCCGGATACGAGCAGTACTTC TRBJ2-7 TRBV7-2 many TRBD2
CASSSYQGSYEQYF TGTGCCAGCAGCTCCTATCAGGGTTCCTACGAGCAGTACTTC TRBJ2-7 TRBV7-2 many NA
CASSWDRTGNTIYF TGTGCCAGCAGCTGGGACAGAACTGGAAACACCATATATTTT TRBJ1-3 TRBV7-2 many TRBD1
CASSLAQLAGGYNEQFF TGTGCCAGCAGTTTAGCCCAACTAGCGGGGGGCTACAATGAGCAGTTCTTC TRBJ2-1 TRBV12-3/TRBV12-4 many TRBD2
CASSLVYTEAFF TGTGCCAGCAGCTTAGTCTACACTGAAGCTTTCTTT TRBJ1-1 TRBV11-3 many NA
CSAGSASGTSTDTQYF TGCAGTGCTGGGTCGGCTAGCGGAACTAGCACAGATACGCAGTATTTT TRBJ2-3 TRBV20-1 many TRBD2
CASSTPLGAVTDTQYF TGTGCCAGTAGCACCCCTCTGGGGGCGGTCACAGATACGCAGTATTTT TRBJ2-3 TRBV19 many NA
CASSLEGGSSDTQYF TGTGCCAGCAGCTTAGAAGGCGGGAGCTCTGATACGCAGTATTTT TRBJ2-3 TRBV7-2 many TRBD2
CASSRMAGNQPQHF TGTGCCAGCAGCCGAATGGCTGGCAATCAGCCCCAGCATTTT TRBJ1-5 TRBV9 many NA
CASMGQAYEQYF TGTGCCAGCATGGGTCAGGCCTACGAGCAGTACTTC TRBJ2-7 TRBV6-6 many NA
CASSFSDRNTEAFF TGTGCCAGCAGCTTTAGCGACAGGAACACTGAAGCTTTCTTT TRBJ1-1 TRBV7-2 many NA
CSASRKDTQYF TGCAGTGCTAGCCGGAAGGATACGCAGTATTTT TRBJ2-3 TRBV20-1 NA NA
CASRFPPSEAFF TGTGCCAGCAGATTCCCACCGTCTGAAGCTTTCTTT TRBJ1-1 TRBV6-5 many NA
CASSLARISGANVLTF TGTGCCAGCAGCTTGGCCCGGATCTCTGGGGCCAACGTCCTGACTTTC TRBJ2-6 TRBV5-5 many NA
CASRGDRPYGYTF TGTGCCAGCAGGGGGGACAGACCTTATGGCTACACCTTC TRBJ1-2 TRBV6-1 many TRBD1
CASSKPQGRLYEQYF TGTGCCAGCAGTAAGCCCCAGGGAAGACTCTACGAGCAGTACTTC TRBJ2-7 TRBV28 many NA
CASSLGPGGWGTEAFF TGTGCCAGCAGCTTAGGGCCAGGGGGCTGGGGCACTGAAGCTTTCTTT TRBJ1-1 TRBV7-2 many TRBD1
CASSYSWGGQPQHF TGTGCCAGCAGTTACTCGTGGGGAGGGCAGCCCCAGCATTTT TRBJ1-5 TRBV6-2/TRBV6-3 many NA